Listed below are T cell receptor beta chains from one sample, sequenced in a study of blood T cell repertoires in COVID-19. Here immunoSEQ multiplex PCR was the method, and the copy in TCRdb shows in-frame clones only, minus some. The data hold over 200,000 clones, with 85% observed a single time. Sample: PBMCs or T cells enriched from blood (not recorded which). The receptor set was obtained from a man between 40 and 49 years old who had recovered from COVID-19. Both conserved end residues are part of each CDR3. D genes are given only for firm matches. Where a row states a size, it is once, few, many or the class of an expanded clone; other rows omit it.

j_gene	d_gene	v_gene	abundance	CDR3nt	CDR3aa
TRBJ2-6	.	TRBV6-2/TRBV6-3	.	TGTGCCAGCAGTTACCGACAGGGACTTGACTCTGGGGCCAACGTCCTGACTTTC	CASSYRQGLDSGANVLTF
TRBJ1-2	.	TRBV24-1	.	TGTGCCACCAGTGCTCCAAAAGAGGACTATGGCTACACCTTC	CATSAPKEDYGYTF
TRBJ1-4	.	TRBV4-1	.	TGCGCCAGCAGCCAAGATTCAGGCGCAACTAATGAAAAACTGTTTTTT	CASSQDSGATNEKLFF
TRBJ2-1	TRBD2	TRBV28	.	TGTGCCAGCAGTTCTAGCGGGAGCTCCTACAATGAGCAGTTCTTC	CASSSSGSSYNEQFF
TRBJ2-7	TRBD2	TRBV11-2	.	TGTGCCAGCAGCTACACTAGCGGGTCCACCTACGAGCAGTACTTC	CASSYTSGSTYEQYF
TRBJ2-5	TRBD2	TRBV5-4	.	TGTGCCAGCAGCATCCGGACGGGGGGAGAGACCCAGTACTTC	CASSIRTGGETQYF
TRBJ1-1	.	TRBV6-5	.	TGTGCCAGCAGTTATACTAGGAAGGGCACTGAAGCTTTCTTT	CASSYTRKGTEAFF
TRBJ1-2	.	TRBV5-1	.	TGCGCCAGCAGCTCAGACGGAGACTATGGCTACACCTTC	CASSSDGDYGYTF
TRBJ2-5	.	TRBV5-1	.	TGCGCCAGCAGCTTGGGGAGCCAGGGCGAGACCCAGTACTTC	CASSLGSQGETQYF
TRBJ2-7	.	TRBV24-1	few	TGTGCCACCAGTGATCCCCCAGTCGACGAGCAGTACTTC	CATSDPPVDEQYF
TRBJ1-2	.	TRBV6-5	.	TGTGCCAGCAGCTCCGGCGGGGACACCTTC	CASSSGGDTF
TRBJ1-6	.	TRBV6-2/TRBV6-3	.	TGTGCCAGCAGTATGGTACAGGCGAATTCACCCCTCCACTTT	CASSMVQANSPLHF
TRBJ2-7	TRBD1	TRBV19	.	TGTGCCAGTAGTATAGGTGGACAGGGACCCTACGAGCAGTACTTC	CASSIGGQGPYEQYF
TRBJ1-2	.	TRBV7-9	.	TGTGCCAGCAGCTTAGGCAGGGTCATTGAGTACACCTTC	CASSLGRVIEYTF
TRBJ1-1	TRBD1	TRBV12-3/TRBV12-4	.	TGTGCCAGCAGCCTCGGACAGGGAGAAGCTTTCTTT	CASSLGQGEAFF
TRBJ2-2	.	TRBV15	.	TGTGCCACCAGCAGACCCATGTTGGGGGAGCTGTTTTTT	CATSRPMLGELFF
TRBJ2-1	TRBD2	TRBV9	.	TGTGCCAGCAGCGGGACTAGCGGGAATGAGCAGTTCTTC	CASSGTSGNEQFF
TRBJ2-6	TRBD1	TRBV9	.	TGTGCCAGCAGCCCGAGGGACAGGCCCTTCTCTGGGGCCAACGTCCTGACTTTC	CASSPRDRPFSGANVLTF
TRBJ1-3	TRBD1	TRBV7-2	.	TGTGCCAGCAGCTTAGAGGGGACAGCTCCTGGAAACACCATATATTTT	CASSLEGTAPGNTIYF
TRBJ1-6	.	TRBV5-4	.	TGTGCCAGCAGCTTGGGGCAGGGAAGAAATTCACCCCTCCACTTT	CASSLGQGRNSPLHF
TRBJ1-1	.	TRBV4-1	.	TGCGCCAGCAGCCAAGATACCCTCACGAGGATGAACACTGAAGCTTTCTTT	CASSQDTLTRMNTEAFF
TRBJ1-1	.	TRBV7-3	.	TGTGCCAGCAGTATAAGGGGTCATTGGGGGCGCGTGAACACTGAAGCTTTCTTT	CASSIRGHWGRVNTEAFF
TRBJ2-7	.	TRBV27	.	TGTGCCAGCAGTTTAACGGGGGACCCGGACTACGAGCAGTACTTC	CASSLTGDPDYEQYF
TRBJ2-3	.	TRBV5-1	.	TGCGCCAGCAGCTTAGGGACTTTTATCTCAGATACGCAGTATTTT	CASSLGTFISDTQYF
TRBJ2-7	.	TRBV7-2	.	TGTGCCAGCGGTATCGGGAACACCTACGAGCAGTACTTC	CASGIGNTYEQYF
TRBJ2-3	TRBD2	TRBV24-1	once	TGTGCCACCAGTGATTTGGGACTAGCGGGCACAGATACGCAGTATTTT	CATSDLGLAGTDTQYF
TRBJ1-3	.	TRBV30	.	TGTGCCGCGGTCCAGGGCTCTGGAAACACCATATATTTT	CAAVQGSGNTIYF
TRBJ2-3	TRBD2	TRBV7-2	few	TGTGCCAGCAGCACGACTAGCGGGAGGGTAGGATCAGATACGCAGTATTTT	CASSTTSGRVGSDTQYF
TRBJ2-5	.	TRBV2	.	TGTGCCAGCAGGGCCGAAGAAGAGACCCAGTACTTC	CASRAEEETQYF
TRBJ1-1	TRBD1	TRBV7-2	.	TGTGCCAGCAGGACAGGGGGGTCGGACACTGAAGCTTTCTTT	CASRTGGSDTEAFF
TRBJ2-2	.	TRBV28	.	TGTGCCAGCAGTTTAGGGGGGTTGGGGAACACCGGGGAGCTGTTTTTT	CASSLGGLGNTGELFF
TRBJ2-2	.	TRBV7-2	.	TGTGCCAGCAGCCCGCAGGGACTTCTGAACACCGGGGAGCTGTTTTTT	CASSPQGLLNTGELFF
TRBJ2-1	.	TRBV9	.	TGTGCCAGCAGCGGCGCCGGGGAGCAGTTCTTC	CASSGAGEQFF
TRBJ2-7	.	TRBV10-3	.	TGTGCCATCAGTGAAGGCAGGTTCTACGAGCAGTACTTC	CAISEGRFYEQYF
TRBJ2-1	TRBD2	TRBV25-1	.	TGTGCCAGCACCTCTTCGACTAGCGGAACTAATGAGCAGTTCTTC	CASTSSTSGTNEQFF
TRBJ2-2	TRBD2	TRBV2	.	TGTGCCAGCAGTGCTAGCGGGAGTGTAAGCACCGGGGAGCTGTTTTTT	CASSASGSVSTGELFF